This T cell receptor (beta chain) was documented in a study of cytomegalovirus exposure and HLA in healthy donors. PCR amplification relied on 60 Vbeta primers (plus 13 Jbeta primers). Per the authors' pipeline: Approximately 86 million unique TCR beta chains, roughly 11 million shared, were counted in a later analysis. Sequencing was performed with immunoSEQ multiplex PCR; in TCRdb, only in-frame clones are kept and a portion is missing. That table supplies the V and J calls and clone size; D and trimming were determined from the DNA. The sample yields 90,000 to 150,000 clones, roughly four fifths seen once. The study's findings and limits: Analysis was carried out at a later point, and it linked a missense DCLRE1C variant to TCR beta V- and J-gene trimming. In terms of immune exposure information, only CMV serostatus was available.

Concerning this clone itself: Its antigen is unidentified.

Trimming took 0 bases from V and 4 from J; bases not matched to a gene: 5. The CDR3 is 16 amino acids. Germline-derived CDR1 and CDR2 are MNHEY and SMNVEV (reference sequence). This rearrangement joins TRBV27 to TRBJ1-5, with TRBD1 matching over 8 bases. The origin of this receptor is a man between 35 and 55 years old in good health and CMV-seronegative. Specimen: PBMCs. In DNA form, the CDR3 reads TGTGCCAGCAGTTTATCGGGGACAGGATTAAATCAGCCCCAGCATTTT. This sequence encodes CASSLSGTGLNQPQHF.